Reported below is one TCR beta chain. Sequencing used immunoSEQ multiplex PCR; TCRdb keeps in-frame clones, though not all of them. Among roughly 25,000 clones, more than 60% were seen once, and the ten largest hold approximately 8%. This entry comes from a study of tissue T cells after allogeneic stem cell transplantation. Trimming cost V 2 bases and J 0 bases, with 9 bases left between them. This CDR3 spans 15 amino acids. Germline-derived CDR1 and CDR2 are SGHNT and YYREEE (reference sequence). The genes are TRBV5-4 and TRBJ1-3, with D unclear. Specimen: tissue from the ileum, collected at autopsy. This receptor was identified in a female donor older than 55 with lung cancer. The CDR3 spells CASSFARDSGNTIYF. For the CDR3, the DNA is TGTGCCAGCAGCTTCGCCCGGGACTCTGGAAACACCATATATTTT.